The text below deals with one T cell receptor (beta chain). This specimen comes from a study of blood T cell repertoires in COVID-19. V was shortened by 1 base and J by 4 bases, with 26 bases between the two germline ends. CDR1 and CDR2 (germline): MNHNS, SASEGT. The CDR3 contains 20 residues. Generated by immunoSEQ multiplex PCR, the TCRdb table keeps only in-frame clones and is missing some. Altogether over 250,000 clones are present, approximately 92% being singletons, with the ten largest covering 2.6%. The source of this sequence is a young adult with COVID-19, enrolled during active disease. Sequences were obtained from peripheral blood. This chain joins TRBV6-1 and TRBJ1-5; D is ambiguous. CDR3 loop: CASSEVPPGLPSIGNQPQHF. For the CDR3, the DNA is TGTGCCAGCAGTGAAGTCCCCCCTGGCTTGCCTAGTATCGGAAATCAGCCCCAGCATTTT.